This is a list of T cell receptor beta chains from one sample in a study of blood T cell repertoires in COVID-19. Repertoires were generated with immunoSEQ multiplex PCR, while TCRdb's copy carries only in-frame clones and drops some. The sample has 140,000 to 150,000 clones; 80% to 85% are singletons. The sample comprised peripheral blood. The receptor source for this set is a human donor in a cohort sampled during active COVID-19. The CDR3 runs from the conserved cysteine through the conserved F or W. Each record gives: clone size, D gene, J gene, V gene, CDR3 protein, CDR3 DNA. A D gene is named only where the DNA matches it firmly. Size is stated for part of the rows, as once, few or many counts, or as a class when the clone is expanded.

NA | NA | TRBJ2-7 | TRBV7-2 | CASSPLREGGSYEQYF | TGTGCCAGCAGCCCCCTCCGAGAAGGGGGCTCCTACGAGCAGTACTTC
NA | TRBD1 | TRBJ2-3 | TRBV5-1 | CASSLETGGPDTQYF | TGCGCCAGCAGCTTGGAGACAGGGGGCCCGGATACGCAGTATTTT
NA | TRBD1 | TRBJ2-3 | TRBV18 | CASSSTPGTGVRNTDTQYF | TGTGCCAGCTCATCAACGCCCGGGACAGGGGTCCGGAACACAGATACGCAGTATTTT
NA | TRBD1 | TRBJ1-4 | TRBV28 | CASMVQGNTNEKLFF | TGTGCCAGCATGGTACAGGGGAACACTAATGAAAAACTGTTTTTT
once | NA | TRBJ2-7 | TRBV25-1 | CASSEWPRGEQYF | TGTGCCAGCAGTGAATGGCCCCGGGGGGAGCAGTACTTC
few | TRBD1 | TRBJ2-7 | TRBV7-8 | CASSSIGQGLYEQYF | TGTGCCAGCAGCTCCATTGGACAGGGTCTGTACGAGCAGTACTTC
NA | NA | TRBJ1-4 | TRBV4-3 | CASSQDNVAGTSNEKLFF | TGCGCCAGCAGCCAGGATAATGTAGCGGGAACATCTAATGAAAAACTGTTTTTT
NA | TRBD2 | TRBJ2-1 | TRBV9 | CASSVATSGDSYNEQFF | TGTGCCAGCAGCGTAGCCACTAGCGGGGACTCCTACAATGAGCAGTTCTTC
few | NA | TRBJ2-1 | TRBV24-1 | CATSAPDSYNEQFF | TGTGCCACCAGTGCCCCGGACAGCTACAATGAGCAGTTCTTC
NA | NA | TRBJ1-1 | TRBV12-3/TRBV12-4 | CASSLMRMTEAFF | TGTGCCAGCAGTTTAATGAGAATGACTGAAGCTTTCTTT
NA | NA | TRBJ1-1 | TRBV27 | CASTTYRGLQAFF | TGTGCCAGCACCACCTACCGAGGGTTACAAGCTTTCTTT
NA | NA | TRBJ2-2 | TRBV4-1 | CASSRAGTTNTGELFF | TGCGCCAGCAGCCGCGCCGGGACAACGAACACCGGGGAGCTGTTTTTT
once | NA | TRBJ1-3 | TRBV12-3/TRBV12-4 | CASSSGSGNTIYF | TGTGCCAGCAGCTCAGGGTCCGGAAACACCATATATTTT
few | NA | TRBJ1-1 | TRBV5-4 | CASSLGGATEAFF | TGTGCCAGCAGCCTGGGTGGGGCCACTGAAGCTTTCTTT